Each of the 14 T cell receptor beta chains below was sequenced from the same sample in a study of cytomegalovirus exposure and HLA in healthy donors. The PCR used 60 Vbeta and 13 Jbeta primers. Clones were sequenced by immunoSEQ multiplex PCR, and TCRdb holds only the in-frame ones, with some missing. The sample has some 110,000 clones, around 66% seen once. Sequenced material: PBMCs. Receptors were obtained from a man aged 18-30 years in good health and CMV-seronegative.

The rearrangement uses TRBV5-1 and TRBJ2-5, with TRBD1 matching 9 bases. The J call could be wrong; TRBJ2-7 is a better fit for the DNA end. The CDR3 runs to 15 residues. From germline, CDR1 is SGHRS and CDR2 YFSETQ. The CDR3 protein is CASSLVPGQGYEQYF. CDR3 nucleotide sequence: TGCGCCAGCAGCTTGGTCCCGGGACAGGGTTACGAGCAGTACTTC.

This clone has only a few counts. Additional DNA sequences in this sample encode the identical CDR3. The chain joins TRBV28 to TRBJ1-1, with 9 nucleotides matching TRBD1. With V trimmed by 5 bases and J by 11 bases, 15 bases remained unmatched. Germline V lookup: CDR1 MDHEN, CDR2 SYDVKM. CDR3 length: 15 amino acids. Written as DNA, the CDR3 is TGTGCCAGCAGTACACAGGGGGCGGGTGGCTCTTTGGCTTTCTTT. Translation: CASSTQGAGGSLAFF.

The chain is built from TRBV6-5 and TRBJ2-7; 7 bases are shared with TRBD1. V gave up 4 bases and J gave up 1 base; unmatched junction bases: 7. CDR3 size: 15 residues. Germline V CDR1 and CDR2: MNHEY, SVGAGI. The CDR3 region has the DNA TGTGCCAGCAGTTCCTTGACAGGGAGTTCCTACGAGCAGTACTTC. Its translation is CASSSLTGSSYEQYF.

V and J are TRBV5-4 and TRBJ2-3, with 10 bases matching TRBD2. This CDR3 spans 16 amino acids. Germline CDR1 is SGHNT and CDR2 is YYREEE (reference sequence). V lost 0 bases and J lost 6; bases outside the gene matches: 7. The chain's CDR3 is CASSLGLAGDSDTQYF. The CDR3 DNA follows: TGTGCCAGCAGCTTGGGTCTAGCGGGAGATAGTGATACGCAGTATTTT.

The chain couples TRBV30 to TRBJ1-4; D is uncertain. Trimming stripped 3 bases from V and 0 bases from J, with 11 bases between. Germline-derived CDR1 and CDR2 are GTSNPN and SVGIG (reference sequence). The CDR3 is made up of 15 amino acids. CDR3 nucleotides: TGTGCCTGGAGACAAGGAGGAACAACTAATGAAAAACTGTTTTTT. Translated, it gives CAWRQGGTTNEKLFF.

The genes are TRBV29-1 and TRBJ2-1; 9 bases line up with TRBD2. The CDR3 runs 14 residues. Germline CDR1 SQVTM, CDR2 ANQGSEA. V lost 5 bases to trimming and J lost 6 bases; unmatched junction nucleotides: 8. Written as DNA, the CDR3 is TGCAGCGTTTCGCTGGCGGGGGGGCCCAATGAGCAGTTCTTC. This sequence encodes CSVSLAGGPNEQFF.

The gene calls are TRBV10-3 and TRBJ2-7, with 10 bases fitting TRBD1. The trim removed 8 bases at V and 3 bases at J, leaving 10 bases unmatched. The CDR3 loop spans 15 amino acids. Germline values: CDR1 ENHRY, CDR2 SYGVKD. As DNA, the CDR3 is TGTGCCATCCGTAAATCCTGGACAGGGGGCTACGAGCAGTACTTC. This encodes CAIRKSWTGGYEQYF.

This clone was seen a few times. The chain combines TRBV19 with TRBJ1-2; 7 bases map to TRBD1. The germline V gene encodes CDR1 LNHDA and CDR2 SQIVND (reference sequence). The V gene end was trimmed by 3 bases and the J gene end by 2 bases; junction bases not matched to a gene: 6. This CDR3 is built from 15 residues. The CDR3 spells CASSILRDRNYGYTF. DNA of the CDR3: TGTGCCAGTAGTATCCTCCGGGACAGAAACTATGGCTACACCTTC.

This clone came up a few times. The CDR3 DNA sequence: TGTGCTACCGTATGGACAGTCAATCAGCCCCAGCATTTT. The encoded protein is CATVWTVNQPQHF. This chain uses TRBV6-5 with TRBJ1-5; a weak D match, TRBD1 (6 bases). This CDR3 has 13 residues. Germline loops: CDR1 MNHEY, CDR2 SVGAGI.

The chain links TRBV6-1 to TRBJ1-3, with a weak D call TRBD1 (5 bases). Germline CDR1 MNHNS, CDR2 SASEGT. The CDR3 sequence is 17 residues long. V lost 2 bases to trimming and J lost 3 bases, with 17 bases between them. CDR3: CASSETFGASFGNTIYF. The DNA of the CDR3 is TGTGCCAGCAGTGAAACATTTGGGGCCTCATTTGGAAACACCATATATTTT.

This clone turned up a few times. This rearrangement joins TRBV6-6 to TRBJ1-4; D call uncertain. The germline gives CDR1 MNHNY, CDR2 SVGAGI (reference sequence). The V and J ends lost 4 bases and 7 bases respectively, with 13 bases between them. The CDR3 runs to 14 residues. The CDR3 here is CASSSPLGGEKLFF. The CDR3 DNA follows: TGTGCCAGCAGTTCACCCCTCGGAGGTGAAAAACTGTTTTTT.

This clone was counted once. CDR3 sequence: CASSPLVSKDYNTGELFF. In DNA, the CDR3 is TGTGCCAGCAGCCCGTTGGTCAGTAAAGATTATAACACCGGGGAGCTGTTTTTT. V and J are TRBV4-2 and TRBJ2-2, with D hard to call. Germline CDR1 reads LGHNA; CDR2 reads YNFKEQ. This CDR3 comprises 18 residues. V gave up 4 bases and J gave up 2 bases, with 20 bases separating them.

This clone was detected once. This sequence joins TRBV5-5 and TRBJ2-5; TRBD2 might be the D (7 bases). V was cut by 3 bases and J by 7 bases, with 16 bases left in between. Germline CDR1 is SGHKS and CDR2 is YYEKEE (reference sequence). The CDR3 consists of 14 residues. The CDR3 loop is CASSSGQPGGTQYF. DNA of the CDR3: TGTGCCAGCAGCTCGGGACAACCGGGGGGGACCCAGTACTTC.

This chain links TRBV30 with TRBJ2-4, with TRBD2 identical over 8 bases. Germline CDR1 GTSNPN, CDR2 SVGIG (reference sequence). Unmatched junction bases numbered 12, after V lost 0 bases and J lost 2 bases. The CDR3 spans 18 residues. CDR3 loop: CAWSVHSGTYLSKNIQYF. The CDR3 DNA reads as TGTGCCTGGAGTGTACATAGCGGGACATATTTATCCAAAAACATTCAGTACTTC.